The 17 T cell receptor beta chains reported below all come from one sample, sequenced in a study of blood T cell repertoires in COVID-19. The protocol was immunoSEQ multiplex PCR, while the TCRdb copy is restricted to in-frame clones and leaves out a portion. The sample has 90,000 to 110,000 clones, about 79% seen once. Sequencing was performed on peripheral blood. The receptor source for this set is a woman aged 80 or over with active or convalescent COVID-19.

The chain couples TRBV19 to TRBJ2-3; 7 bases agree with TRBD2. CDR1 and CDR2 (germline): LNHDA, SQIVND (reference sequence). This CDR3 spans 13 amino acids. Trimming at V came to 4 bases and at J to 7 bases, leaving 5 bases not matched to a gene. CDR3 nucleotides: TGTGCCAGTAGTACCCGACTAGCAAATACGCAGTATTTT. This gives the protein CASSTRLANTQYF.

The chain carries TRBV28 and TRBJ1-1, with D perhaps TRBD1 (5 bases). CDR1 is MDHEN, CDR2 SYDVKM, per germline. Trimming removed 5 bases at V and 3 bases at J, with 13 bases between. The CDR3 runs 14 residues. The chain's CDR3 is CASSPPGGDTEAFF. The CDR3 DNA reads as TGTGCCAGCAGTCCACCCGGGGGGGACACTGAAGCTTTCTTT.

V and J are TRBV14 and TRBJ2-1; a possible D gene is TRBD1 (6 bases). V lost 5 bases and J 8 bases, leaving 10 bases between the germline ends. The length of the CDR3 is 12 residues. CDR1 is SGHDN and CDR2 is FVKESK in the germline V gene. DNA for the CDR3: TGTGCCAGCAGCTTGCAGGGGTATGAGCAGTTCTTC. Protein product: CASSLQGYEQFF.

The CDR3 nucleotides read TGTGCCAGCAGCCCCGAGGTCAACACCCATACGCAGTATTTT. Its translation is CASSPEVNTHTQYF. This rearrangement joins TRBV11-3 to TRBJ2-3; D is unresolved. CDR3 length: 14 residues. The V end was cut by 5 bases, the J end by 7 bases, with 16 bases between. Germline V gene data show CDR1 as SGHNT and CDR2 as YENEEA.

This clone has a single count. The chain has TRBV7-3 and TRBJ1-1; 7 bases are a match to TRBD1. There are 14 residues in the CDR3. Germline V lookup: CDR1 SGHTA, CDR2 FQGTGA. V shed 6 bases and J 1 base; nucleotides not matched to a gene: 5. The CDR3 reads CASRVGTANTEAFF. The CDR3 coding sequence is TGTGCCAGCAGGGTAGGGACAGCGAACACTGAAGCTTTCTTT.

The chain recombines TRBV5-1 with TRBJ2-7; 10 bases fit TRBD2. V was clipped by 0 bases and J by 4 bases; unmatched bases: 7. The CDR3 is 16 residues long. Germline V CDR1 and CDR2: SGHRS, YFSETQ. The DNA of the CDR3 is TGCGCCAGCAGCTTGGATCTCGCTAGCGGGAGTTACGAGCAGTACTTC. Protein: CASSLDLASGSYEQYF.

The DNA of the CDR3 is TGTGCCAGCTACGGGGGGGGAACTGAAGCTTTCTTT. Amino acid sequence: CASYGGGTEAFF. V is TRBV2 and J is TRBJ1-1; tentative D call: TRBD1 (5 bases). The CDR3 length is 12 residues. Germline CDR1 is SNHLY and CDR2 is FYNNEI. Trimming left V 8 bases short and J 5 bases short, with 12 bases between.

The V and J genes are TRBV19 and TRBJ1-5, with 9 bases fitting TRBD1. Germline loops: CDR1 LNHDA, CDR2 SQIVND (reference sequence). The junction had 5 bases not matched to a gene; V was cut back by 5 bases and J by 6 bases. CDR3 length: 14 amino acids. This chain's CDR3 is CASSQTGGSQPQHF. CDR3 nucleotides: TGTGCCAGTAGTCAGACAGGGGGGAGTCAGCCCCAGCATTTT. The full variable domain, completed using reference TRBV19 and TRBJ1-5, is DGGITQSPKYLFRKEGQNVTLSCEQNLNHDAMYWYRQDPGQGLRLIYYSQIVNDFQKGDIAEGYSVSREKKESFPLTVTSAQKNPTAFYLCASSQTGGSQPQHFGDGTRLSIL.

The gene calls are TRBV18 and TRBJ2-1; 13 bases agree with TRBD2. The V segment lost 3 bases and the J segment 10 bases; nucleotides outside the gene matches: 3. CDR1 is KGHSH, CDR2 LQKENI, per germline. This CDR3 contains 14 residues. The CDR3 is CASSPGTSGTEQFF. CDR3 sequence (DNA): TGTGCCAGCTCACCTGGGACTAGCGGGACAGAGCAGTTCTTC.

The V call is TRBV9, the J call TRBJ1-1; D is unclear. This CDR3 region has 14 residues. Germline V lookup: CDR1 SGDLS, CDR2 YYNGEE. The V and J ends lost 0 bases and 5 bases respectively, with 11 bases between them. For the CDR3, the DNA is TGTGCCAGCAGCGTAGGAGGAGGAAAAACTGAAGCTTTCTTT. This translates into CASSVGGGKTEAFF.

The chain is built from TRBV28 and TRBJ2-7, with D maybe TRBD1 (6 bases). Trimming pared 5 bases from V and 2 bases from J, leaving 16 bases between. Germline CDR1 is MDHEN and CDR2 is SYDVKM. This CDR3 is built from 15 residues. In DNA form, the CDR3 reads TGTGCCAGCAGTCCCCTGAGGGGGTTGGCCTACGAGCAGTACTTC. Translated: CASSPLRGLAYEQYF.

This rearrangement joins TRBV28 to TRBJ2-1; TRBD2 aligns across 7 bases. Germline V gives CDR1 MDHEN, CDR2 SYDVKM. V was clipped by 4 bases and J by 3 bases; unmatched bases: 3. The CDR3 length is 14 residues. The CDR3 region has the DNA TGTGCCAGCAGTTCTCCTAGCGGCTACAATGAGCAGTTCTTC. Its protein is CASSSPSGYNEQFF.

This clone was seen only once. This chain links TRBV28 with TRBJ1-2; D is perhaps TRBD1 (5 bases). The ends were cut back, 2 bases at V and 6 bases at J, with 13 bases in the middle. Germline CDR1 reads MDHEN; CDR2 reads SYDVKM. The CDR3 runs 14 residues. DNA of the CDR3: TGTGCCAGCAGTTTAGTCGTCAGGGATAATGGCTACACCTTC. Its translation: CASSLVVRDNGYTF.

This clone was found once. CDR3 bases: TGTGCCAGCAGCTTAGAACTAGCGGTCTCCTACAATGAGCAGTTCTTC. It yields the protein CASSLELAVSYNEQFF. The V gene is TRBV11-2, the J gene TRBJ2-1; 8 bases align to TRBD2. The CDR3 sequence is 16 residues long. Germline-derived CDR1 and CDR2 are SGHAT and FQNNGV. J lost 0 bases, V lost 0 bases, and 1 base had no gene match.

This chain connects TRBV5-1 to TRBJ1-6, with D perhaps matching TRBD1 (5 bases). Per the germline V gene, CDR1 is SGHRS and CDR2 is YFSETQ. The V end lost 0 bases, the J end lost 10 bases, and 11 bases lay between the germline ends. The length of the CDR3 is 14 residues. The chain's CDR3 is CASSLDGRDSPLHF. The CDR3 nucleotides read TGCGCCAGCAGCTTGGACGGGCGGGACTCACCCCTCCACTTT.

This chain connects TRBV7-3 to TRBJ2-1; TRBD1 agrees at 11 bases. CDR3 length: 14 amino acids. Trimming took 5 bases from V and 9 from J; bases not matched to a gene: 6. CDR1 is SGHTA and CDR2 is FQGTGA in the germline V gene. In nucleotides, the CDR3 is TGTGCCAGCAGCAACGGACAGGGGGCAAGTGAGCAGTTCTTC. Its translation: CASSNGQGASEQFF. Based on the CDR3 plus reference TRBV7-3 and TRBJ2-1, the full variable domain is GAGVSQTPSNKVTEKGKYVELRCDPISGHTALYWYRQSLGQGPEFLIYFQGTGAADDSGLPNDRFFAVRPEGSVSTLKIQRTERGDSAVYLCASSNGQGASEQFFGPGTRLTVL.

The chain has TRBV5-4 and TRBJ2-1; maybe TRBD1 (5 bases). The CDR3 has 18 amino acids. Trimming stripped 1 base from V and 11 bases from J, with 28 bases between. The germline CDR1 and CDR2 sequences are SGHNT and YYREEE (reference sequence). The CDR3 reads CASSLLEPYRPVLNKQFF. The CDR3 bases are TGTGCCAGCAGCTTGCTTGAACCTTACAGGCCCGTGCTTAATAAGCAGTTCTTC.